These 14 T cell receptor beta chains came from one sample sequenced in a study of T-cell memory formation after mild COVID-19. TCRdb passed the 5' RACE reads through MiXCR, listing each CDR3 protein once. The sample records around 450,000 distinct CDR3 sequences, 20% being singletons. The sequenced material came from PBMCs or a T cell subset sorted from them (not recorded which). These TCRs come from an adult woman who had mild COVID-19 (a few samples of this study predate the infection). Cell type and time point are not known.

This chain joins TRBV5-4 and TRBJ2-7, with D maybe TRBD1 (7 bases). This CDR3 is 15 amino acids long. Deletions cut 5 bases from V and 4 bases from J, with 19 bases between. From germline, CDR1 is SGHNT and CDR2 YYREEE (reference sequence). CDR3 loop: CASSSQGRDLYEQYF. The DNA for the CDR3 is TGTGCCAGCAGTTCACAGGGGCGGGACCTTTACGAGCAGTACTTC.

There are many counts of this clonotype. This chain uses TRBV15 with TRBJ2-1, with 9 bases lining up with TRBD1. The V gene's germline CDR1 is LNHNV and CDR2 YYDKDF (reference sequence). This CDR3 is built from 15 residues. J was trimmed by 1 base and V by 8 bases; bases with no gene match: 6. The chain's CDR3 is CATGAGTGSYNEQFF. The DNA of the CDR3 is TGTGCCACCGGCGCGGGGACAGGGTCCTACAATGAGCAGTTCTTC.

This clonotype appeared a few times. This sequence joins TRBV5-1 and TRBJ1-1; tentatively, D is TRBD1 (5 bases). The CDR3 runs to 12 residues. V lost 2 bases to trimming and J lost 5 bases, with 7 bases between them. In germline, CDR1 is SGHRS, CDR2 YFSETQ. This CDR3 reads CASSLQETEAFF. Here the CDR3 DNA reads TGCGCCAGCAGCTTACAGGAGACTGAAGCTTTCTTT.

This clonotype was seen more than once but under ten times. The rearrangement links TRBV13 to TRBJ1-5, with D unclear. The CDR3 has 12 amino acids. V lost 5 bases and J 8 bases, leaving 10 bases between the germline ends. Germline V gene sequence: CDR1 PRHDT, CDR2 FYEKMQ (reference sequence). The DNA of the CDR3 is TGTGCCAGCAGCACAAGGAGCGAGCCCCAGCATTTT. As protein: CASSTRSEPQHF.

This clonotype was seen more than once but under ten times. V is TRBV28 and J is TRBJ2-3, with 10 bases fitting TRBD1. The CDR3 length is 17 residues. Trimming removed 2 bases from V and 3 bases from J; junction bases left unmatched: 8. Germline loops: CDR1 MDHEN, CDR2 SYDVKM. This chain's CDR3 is CASSLVLPGQGTDTQYF. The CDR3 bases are TGTGCCAGCAGTTTAGTCCTCCCGGGACAGGGGACAGATACGCAGTATTTT.

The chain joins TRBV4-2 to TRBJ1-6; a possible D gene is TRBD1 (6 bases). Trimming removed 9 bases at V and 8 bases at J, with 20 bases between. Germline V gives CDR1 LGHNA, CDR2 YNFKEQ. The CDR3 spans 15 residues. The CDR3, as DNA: TGTGCCAGTTCAACGAGGGGGGGGGGTGATTCACCCCTCCACTTT. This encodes CASSTRGGGDSPLHF.

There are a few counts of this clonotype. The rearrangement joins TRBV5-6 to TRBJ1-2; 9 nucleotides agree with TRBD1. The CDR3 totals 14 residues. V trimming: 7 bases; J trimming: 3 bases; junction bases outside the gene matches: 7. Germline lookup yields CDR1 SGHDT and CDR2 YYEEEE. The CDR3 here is CASLGTGRDYGYTF. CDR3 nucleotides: TGTGCCAGCTTGGGGACAGGGCGCGACTATGGCTACACCTTC.

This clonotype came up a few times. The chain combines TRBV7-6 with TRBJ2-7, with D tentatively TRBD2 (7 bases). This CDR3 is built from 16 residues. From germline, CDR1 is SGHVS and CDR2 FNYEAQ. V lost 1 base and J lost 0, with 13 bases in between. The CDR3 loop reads CASSLVGAGASYEQYF. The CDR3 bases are TGTGCCAGCAGCTTAGTCGGTGCGGGGGCCTCCTACGAGCAGTACTTC.

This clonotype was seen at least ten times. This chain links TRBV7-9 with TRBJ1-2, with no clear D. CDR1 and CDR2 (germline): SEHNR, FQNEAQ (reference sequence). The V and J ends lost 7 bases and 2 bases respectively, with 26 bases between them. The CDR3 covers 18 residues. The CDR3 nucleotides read TGTGCCAGCACTACCACCAGGCCCAGGACCCTATTAAACTATGGCTACACCTTC. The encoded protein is CASTTTRPRTLLNYGYTF.

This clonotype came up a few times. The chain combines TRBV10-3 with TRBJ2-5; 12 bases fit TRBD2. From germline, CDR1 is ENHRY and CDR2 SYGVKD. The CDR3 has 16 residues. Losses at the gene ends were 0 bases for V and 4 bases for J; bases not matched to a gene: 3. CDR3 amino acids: CAISESPGLAGETQYF. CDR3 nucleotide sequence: TGTGCCATCAGTGAGTCGCCGGGACTAGCGGGAGAGACCCAGTACTTC.

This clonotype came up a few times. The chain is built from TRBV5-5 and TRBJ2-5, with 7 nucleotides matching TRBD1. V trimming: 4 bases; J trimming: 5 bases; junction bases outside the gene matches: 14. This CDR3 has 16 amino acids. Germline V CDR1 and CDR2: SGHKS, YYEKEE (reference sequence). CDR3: CASSPNDDRVGETQYF. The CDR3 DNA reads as TGTGCCAGCAGCCCGAATGATGACAGGGTAGGGGAGACCCAGTACTTC.

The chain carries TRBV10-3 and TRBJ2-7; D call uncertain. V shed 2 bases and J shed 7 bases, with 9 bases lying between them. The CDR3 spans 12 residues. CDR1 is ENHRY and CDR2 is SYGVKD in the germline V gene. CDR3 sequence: CAISEVITEQYF. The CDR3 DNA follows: TGTGCCATCAGTGAGGTCATTACAGAGCAGTACTTC.

In nucleotides, the CDR3 is TGTGCCAGCACCCGACTAGCATTCCAAGAGACCCAGTACTTC. It codes for CASTRLAFQETQYF. The rearrangement links TRBV12-3 or TRBV12-4 to TRBJ2-5, with 7 nucleotides matching TRBD2. The CDR3 extends over 14 amino acids. Trimming cost V 7 bases and J 1 base; bases outside gene matches: 6.

CDR3 bases: TGCAGCGTTGTTAGGAATTATCAGCCCCAGCATTTT. Protein product: CSVVRNYQPQHF. The chain combines TRBV29-1 with TRBJ1-5; D not certain. Germline CDR1 reads SQVTM; CDR2 reads ANQGSEA. The CDR3 covers 12 residues. V dropped 4 bases and J dropped 5 bases, with 9 bases sitting between them.